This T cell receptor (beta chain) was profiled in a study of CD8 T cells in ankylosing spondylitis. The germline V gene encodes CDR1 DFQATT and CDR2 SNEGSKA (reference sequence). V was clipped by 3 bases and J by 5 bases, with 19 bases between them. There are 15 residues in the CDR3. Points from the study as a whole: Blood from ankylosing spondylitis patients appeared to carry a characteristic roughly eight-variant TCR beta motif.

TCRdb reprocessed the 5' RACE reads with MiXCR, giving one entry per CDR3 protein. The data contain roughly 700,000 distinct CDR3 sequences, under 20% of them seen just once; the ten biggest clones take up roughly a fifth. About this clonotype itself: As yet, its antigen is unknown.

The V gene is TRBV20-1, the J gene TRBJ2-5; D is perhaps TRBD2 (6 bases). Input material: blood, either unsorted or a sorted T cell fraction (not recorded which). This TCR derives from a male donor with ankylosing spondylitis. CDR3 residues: CSARRDKPPRETQYF. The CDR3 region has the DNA TGCAGTGCTAGGCGGGATAAACCCCCTCGGGAGACCCAGTACTTC.